What follows are 27 T cell receptor beta chains derived from one specimen sequenced in a study of T cell repertoires in cytomegalovirus infection (dated by TCRdb to the late 2010s). The treatment or condition label, as the study defines it: in vitro stimulation with specific CMV peptide epitopes to enrich CMV-specific T cells. For these TCRs, the target antigens are not known. For sequencing, an Illumina HiSeq 1500 was employed. TCRdb's own reprocessing of the public reads used fastp at Q25 and MiXCR and kept productive beta chains. Each CDR3 protein gets just one entry, which takes the most common genes and DNA from the rows behind it. Recorded for this sample are around 71,000 distinct CDR3 sequences; around 37% of them occurred a single time. Approximately 93% of the sample is taken by the ten largest. The sample was CD8+ T cells from cultured PBMCs, taken from culture after CMV antigen stimulation. Source of these receptors: a human donor in good health (CMV status not recorded). Some clones in this sample may be carry-over from other donors' samples.

Only a few counts were recorded for this clonotype. CDR3 region: CASSDRDVRNTIYF. Written as DNA, the CDR3 is TGTGCCAGCAGCGACCGGGACGTGAGGAACACCATATATTTT. This sequence joins TRBV7-6 and TRBJ1-3; TRBD1 is a possible D gene (5 bases). Trimming removed 5 bases at V and 7 bases at J, with 15 bases between. The CDR3 consists of 14 residues. The V gene's germline CDR1 is SGHVS and CDR2 FNYEAQ.

The sample holds a few counts of this clonotype. The rearrangement links TRBV27 to TRBJ1-6, with 9 nucleotides matching TRBD1. The V segment lost 5 bases and the J segment 6 bases; nucleotides outside the gene matches: 2. Germline V gives CDR1 MNHEY, CDR2 SMNVEV (reference sequence). The CDR3 has 14 residues. The CDR3 protein is CASSEQGANSPLHF. Here the CDR3 DNA reads TGTGCCAGCAGTGAACAGGGGGCTAATTCACCCCTCCACTTT.

Comments on this clonotype: One end of the junction varies from germline; a read error may be responsible. V is TRBV4-1 and J is TRBJ2-3; D not resolved. CDR1 is MGHRA, CDR2 YSYEKL, per germline. This CDR3 contains 13 residues. In nucleotides, the CDR3 is TGCCCCAGCAGCCAAGACCACCCAGATACGCAGTATTTT. This translates into CPSSQDHPDTQYF.

This chain's CDR3 is CASSSSGDPTYEQYF. CDR3 bases: TGTGCCAGCAGTTCGTCGGGGGACCCCACCTACGAGCAGTACTTC. The chain recombines TRBV6-5 with TRBJ2-7, with a tentative D call TRBD2 (6 bases). Germline CDR1 is MNHEY and CDR2 is SVGAGI. CDR3 length: 15 residues. Trimming stripped 4 bases from V and 2 bases from J, with 15 bases between.

This sequence joins TRBV9 and TRBJ1-3; 9 bases map to TRBD1. Germline V gives CDR1 SGDLS, CDR2 YYNGEE. The CDR3 has 15 residues. Trimming took 3 bases from V and 4 from J; bases not matched to a gene: 5. CDR3 sequence reads: CASSGGQGSGNTIYF. For the CDR3, the DNA is TGTGCCAGCAGCGGAGGACAGGGGTCGGGAAACACCATATATTTT.

This clonotype was counted only a few times. The chain couples TRBV7-2 to TRBJ2-3; 7 nucleotides align to TRBD2. V trimming: 5 bases; J trimming: 5 bases; junction bases outside the gene matches: 1. Germline CDR1 is SGHTA and CDR2 is FQGNSA. The CDR3 contains 12 residues. CDR3 nucleotides: TGTGCCAGCAGCCGGACTAGAGATACGCAGTATTTT. This sequence encodes CASSRTRDTQYF.

V is TRBV6-5 and J is TRBJ1-5; 9 bases align to TRBD1. CDR3 length: 15 amino acids. V lost 2 bases and J lost 2; bases outside the gene matches: 1. Germline V gene lookup returns CDR1 MNHEY and CDR2 SVGAGI. Here the CDR3 DNA reads TGTGCCAGCAGTTACCGGACAGGGGGCAATCAGCCCCAGCATTTT. Translation gives CASSYRTGGNQPQHF.

The chain combines TRBV7-9 with TRBJ2-2; D unresolved. Trimming left V 5 bases short and J 9 bases short, with 7 bases between. From germline, CDR1 is SEHNR and CDR2 FQNEAQ (reference sequence). The CDR3 extends over 11 amino acids. The CDR3 is CASSPPRELFF. In DNA form, the CDR3 reads TGTGCCAGCAGCCCCCCCCGGGAGCTGTTTTTT.

The genes are TRBV7-9 and TRBJ1-1; D unclear. V lost 1 base to trimming and J lost 0 bases, with 3 bases between them. The CDR3 is 13 residues long. Germline lookup yields CDR1 SEHNR and CDR2 FQNEAQ (reference sequence). CDR3 DNA sequence: TGTGCCAGCAGCTTAGTAGTGAACACTGAAGCTTTCTTT. It is translated as CASSLVVNTEAFF.

This chain joins TRBV12-3 or TRBV12-4 and TRBJ1-2; 7 bases are a match to TRBD1. The V and J ends lost 6 bases and 3 bases, in that order; junction bases with no gene match: 4. The CDR3 spans 13 residues. Here the CDR3 DNA reads TGTGCCAGCAGCCCGGGACAGCACTATGGCTACACCTTC. Amino acids: CASSPGQHYGYTF.

This chain joins TRBV7-9 and TRBJ1-1, with D tentatively TRBD1 (5 bases). CDR1 SEHNR and CDR2 FQNEAQ come from the germline V gene (reference sequence). CDR3 size: 14 residues. The V end was cut by 8 bases, the J end by 5 bases, with 18 bases between. For the CDR3, the DNA is TGTGCCAGCTTGGCTGGGGGGGGGAATACTGAAGCTTTCTTT. Its protein is CASLAGGGNTEAFF.

This clonotype was recorded once. The gene calls are TRBV12-3 or TRBV12-4 and TRBJ2-7; perhaps TRBD2 as D (6 bases). The CDR3 consists of 13 residues. V dropped 2 bases and J dropped 6 bases, with 11 bases sitting between them. Here the CDR3 DNA reads TGTGCCAGCAGTTTACCCGGAGGGTTCGAGCAGTACTTC. This codes for CASSLPGGFEQYF.

CDR3 sequence (DNA): TGCGCCAGCAGCAAACATCCATCCAGCGGCCAGGCGAACACCGGGGAGCTGTTTTTT. It codes for CASSKHPSSGQANTGELFF. The chain recombines TRBV5-1 with TRBJ2-2; TRBD2 is a possible D gene (5 bases). V shed 4 bases and J shed 0 bases, with 22 bases lying between them. The germline gives CDR1 SGHRS, CDR2 YFSETQ. CDR3 length: 19 residues.

The chain is built from TRBV7-4 and TRBJ1-2; D gene ambiguous. The CDR3 has 15 residues. V shed 1 base and J shed 2 bases, with 11 bases lying between them. CDR1 is SGHVT, CDR2 SQSDAQ, per germline. For the CDR3, the DNA is TGTGCCAGCAGCTTAGGCGACGGACGGAACTATGGCTACACCTTC. It encodes CASSLGDGRNYGYTF.

The V and J genes are TRBV6-1 and TRBJ2-1, with TRBD2 as a possible D gene (6 bases). Germline CDR1 is MNHNS and CDR2 is SASEGT. V lost 5 bases, J lost 5 bases, and 16 bases lay in between. This CDR3 is built from 15 residues. DNA of the CDR3: TGTGCCAGCAGTATCGGAGGGGAATTGAACAATGAGCAGTTCTTC. It yields the protein CASSIGGELNNEQFF.

The chain couples TRBV7-6 to TRBJ2-7, with a weak D call TRBD1 (5 bases). CDR1 is SGHVS and CDR2 is FNYEAQ in the germline V gene. The CDR3 is 11 amino acids. V shed 5 bases and J shed 6 bases, with 8 bases lying between them. The CDR3 is CASSPGREQYF. CDR3 coding DNA: TGTGCCAGCAGCCCAGGGCGCGAGCAGTACTTC.

The chain carries TRBV6-5 and TRBJ1-2; D perhaps matches TRBD1 (6 bases). Trimming removed 7 bases at V and 5 bases at J, with 14 bases between. CDR1 and CDR2 (germline): MNHEY, SVGAGI. The CDR3 is 13 residues long. CDR3 in amino acids: CASTHGGAYGYTF. The DNA of the CDR3 is TGTGCCAGCACCCACGGGGGGGCTTATGGCTACACCTTC.

This clonotype was counted once. The chain combines TRBV29-1 with TRBJ2-3; D is undetermined. The CDR3 loop spans 13 amino acids. Trimming pared 6 bases from V and 3 bases from J, leaving 13 bases between. Germline V gene lookup returns CDR1 SQVTM and CDR2 ANQGSEA. CDR3 in amino acids: CSVYLSNTDTQYF. The CDR3 coding sequence is TGCAGCGTGTACCTGTCCAATACAGATACGCAGTATTTT.

The J gene is TRBJ2-4, the V gene TRBV5-1; tentatively, D is TRBD1 or TRBD2 (6 bases each). There are 18 residues in the CDR3. Germline V gene data show CDR1 as SGHRS and CDR2 as YFSETQ. Between the trimmed V and J ends, which lost 0 bases and 4 bases, there was a span of 20 bases. The CDR3 DNA reads as TGCGCCAGCAGCTTGGATGGGGGGCCGCTCCGAGCTAAAAACATTCAGTACTTC. As protein: CASSLDGGPLRAKNIQYF. Full variable domain (missing parts from reference TRBV5-1 and TRBJ2-4): KAGVTQTPRYLIKTRGQQVTLSCSPISGHRSVSWYQQTPGQGLQFLFEYFSETQRNKGNFPGRFSGRQFSNSRSEMNVSTLELGDSALYLCASSLDGGPLRAKNIQYFGAGTRLSVL.

The chain joins TRBV4-1 to TRBJ1-1; 7 positions agree with TRBD1. With V trimmed by 2 bases and J by 5 bases, 8 bases remained unmatched. Germline V lookup: CDR1 MGHRA, CDR2 YSYEKL. This CDR3 is built from 15 residues. CDR3 sequence reads: CASSQPSTGSTEAFF. The DNA for the CDR3 is TGCGCCAGCAGCCAACCCTCGACAGGGTCGACTGAAGCTTTCTTT.

The gene calls are TRBV11-2 and TRBJ2-4; D gene unclear. The germline V and J ends were trimmed by 7 bases and 0 bases, with 10 bases remaining between them. The CDR3 is made up of 14 amino acids. Germline loops: CDR1 SGHAT, CDR2 FQNNGV. CDR3 DNA: TGTGCCAGCAACCAGGATGAAGCCAAAAACATTCAGTACTTC. It encodes CASNQDEAKNIQYF.

In its sample, this clonotype was seen once. This CDR3 is CASSSGGGSYEQYF. CDR3 nucleotides: TGTGCCAGCAGCTCCGGAGGGGGCTCCTACGAGCAGTACTTC. The V call is TRBV7-6, the J call TRBJ2-7, with D perhaps assigned TRBD1 or TRBD2 (6 bases each). The germline V gene encodes CDR1 SGHVS and CDR2 FNYEAQ. Deletions cut 4 bases from V and 0 bases from J, with 10 bases between. This CDR3 is 14 amino acids long.

The rearrangement uses TRBV19 and TRBJ2-1, with 7 nucleotides matching TRBD1. V shed 6 bases, J shed 0 bases, and the junction held 8 bases outside the gene matches. CDR3 length: 16 residues. CDR1 and CDR2 from the germline V gene are LNHDA and SQIVND (reference sequence). CDR3 protein: CASRATGLSSYNEQFF. The DNA of the CDR3 is TGTGCCAGTAGAGCGACAGGGCTGAGCTCCTACAATGAGCAGTTCTTC.

This clonotype was counted a few times. The gene calls are TRBV19 and TRBJ1-2; maybe TRBD1 (5 bases). The V end was cut by 5 bases, the J end by 5 bases, with 24 bases between. This CDR3 contains 17 residues. Germline V gene sequence: CDR1 LNHDA, CDR2 SQIVND (reference sequence). Here the CDR3 reads CASSPGTELMFTYGYTF. The CDR3 region has the DNA TGTGCCAGTAGTCCCGGGACCGAACTCATGTTTACTTATGGCTACACCTTC.

V and J are TRBV19 and TRBJ2-6; D gene unclear. The V end was cut by 2 bases, the J end by 0 bases, with 5 bases between. The CDR3 loop spans 15 amino acids. Germline V CDR1 and CDR2: LNHDA, SQIVND (reference sequence). CDR3 sequence (DNA): TGTGCCAGTAGTATAAGCTCCTCTGGGGCCAACGTCCTGACTTTC. Its protein product is CASSISSSGANVLTF.

The sample holds a few counts of this clonotype. V is TRBV7-2 and J is TRBJ2-2; unclear D gene. Germline loops: CDR1 SGHTA, CDR2 FQGNSA. Deletions cut 4 bases from V and 5 bases from J, with 5 bases between. The CDR3 contains 12 residues. The CDR3 DNA is TGTGCCAGCAGCTATGGGACCGGGGAGCTGTTTTTT. This codes for CASSYGTGELFF.

The rearrangement joins TRBV6-1 to TRBJ2-3, with 9 bases identical to TRBD2. This CDR3 contains 20 residues. CDR1 is MNHNS and CDR2 is SASEGT in the germline V gene. Losses at the gene ends were 0 bases for V and 1 base for J; bases not matched to a gene: 14. The CDR3 loop reads CASSEAGRGGLLGGTDTQYF. CDR3 in DNA: TGTGCCAGCAGTGAAGCAGGGCGGGGGGGCCTTTTAGGAGGCACAGATACGCAGTATTTT.